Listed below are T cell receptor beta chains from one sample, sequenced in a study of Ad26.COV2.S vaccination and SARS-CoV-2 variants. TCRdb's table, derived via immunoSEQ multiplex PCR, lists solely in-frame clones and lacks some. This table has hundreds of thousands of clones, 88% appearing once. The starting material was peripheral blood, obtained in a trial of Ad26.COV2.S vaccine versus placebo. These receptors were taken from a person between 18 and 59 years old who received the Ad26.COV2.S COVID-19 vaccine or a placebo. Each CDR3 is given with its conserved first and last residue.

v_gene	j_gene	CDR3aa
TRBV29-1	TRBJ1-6	CSVGDRGASPLHF
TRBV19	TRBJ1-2	CASTPRRGTKEGYTF
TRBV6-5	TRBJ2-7	CASSYSTGVSYEQYF
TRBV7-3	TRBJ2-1	CASSSYLSSSYNEQFF
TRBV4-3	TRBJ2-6	CASSQAGGSRANVLTF
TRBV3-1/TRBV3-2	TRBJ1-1	CASSQVDVTFF
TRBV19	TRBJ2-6	CASHPLAGGITGANVLTF
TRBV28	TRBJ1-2	CAVRGQGALIYGYTF
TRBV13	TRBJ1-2	CASSLAGDGYTF
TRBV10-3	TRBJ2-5	CAISVHRGRGETQYF
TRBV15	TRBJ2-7	CATRASGTGAYEQYF
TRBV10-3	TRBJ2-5	CAISTSEQETQYF
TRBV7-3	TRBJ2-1	CASSKDSYNEQFF
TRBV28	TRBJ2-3	CASSLSGGSTDTQYF
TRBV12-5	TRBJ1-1	CASGLVGQGNTEAFF
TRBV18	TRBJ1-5	CASSPGVGRDDQPQHF
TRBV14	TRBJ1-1	CASSQASVREDTEAFF
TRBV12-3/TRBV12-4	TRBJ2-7	CASSLVGEQYF
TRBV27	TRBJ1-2	CASTLQGQGIYGYTF
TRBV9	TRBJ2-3	CASGGGTDTQYF
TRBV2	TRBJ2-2	CASGGPGPGELFF
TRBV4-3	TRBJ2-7	CASSQELANYEQYF
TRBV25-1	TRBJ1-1	CASRQGHSEAFF
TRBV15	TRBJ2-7	CATSRGRQRSPSGSSEQYF
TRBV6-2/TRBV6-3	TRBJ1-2	CASSYGGGYTF
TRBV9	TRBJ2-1	CASSVVGPGQGANEQFF
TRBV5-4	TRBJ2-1	CASSARLAAYNEQFF
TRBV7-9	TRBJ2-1	CASTRGDQFYNEQFF
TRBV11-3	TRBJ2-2	CASSLVGGRNTGELFF
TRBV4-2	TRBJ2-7	CASSPSRTSGAYEQYF
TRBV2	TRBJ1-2	CASSASGYYGYTF
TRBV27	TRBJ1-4	CASRGLGRSNEKLFF
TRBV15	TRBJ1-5	CATSREPTGFQPQHF
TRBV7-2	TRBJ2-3	CASSLSGGAFPDTQYF
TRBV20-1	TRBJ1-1	CSASGSIRSGTEAFF
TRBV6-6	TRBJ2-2	CASSRTIGTGITGELFF
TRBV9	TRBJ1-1	CASSPTPTAMNTEAFF
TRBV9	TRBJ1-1	CASSAPGTLMNTEAFF
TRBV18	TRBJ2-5	CASSVVSGQETQYF
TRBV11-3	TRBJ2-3	CASSFRLAGALTDTQYF
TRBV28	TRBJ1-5	CASRLTGTSNQPQHF
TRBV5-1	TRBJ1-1	CASSLVGGGGTEAFF
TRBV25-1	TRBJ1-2	CASSELTTASYYGYTF
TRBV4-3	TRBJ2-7	CASSQGRQSNHEQYF
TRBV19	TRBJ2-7	CASSIYPYTGGGNSYEQYF
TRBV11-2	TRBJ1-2	CASSSTGPGSSGYTF
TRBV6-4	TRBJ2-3	CASSLTSGNEDTQYF